This entry concerns a single T cell receptor (beta chain). Its antigen is currently not known. Base qualities are not recorded, but no much larger clone differs from it by a single base. This specimen's treatment or condition label, interpreted: around 19 received Ad26.COV2.S at low or high dose, single or two shots; about 5 received placebo; per-sample allocation not given. Repertoires of vaccine and placebo recipients were sequenced from samples taken on day 63 after the first injection. In Cohort 1b, roughly 26 adults aged 18-55 years were enrolled at a single site in Boston, USA, between 29 July and 7 August 2020. Ad26.COV2.S was a replication-incompetent adenovirus type 26 vector expressing a prefusion-stabilized SARS-CoV-2 spike protein from the original Wuhan strain. The entry originates in a study of Ad26.COV2.S vaccination and SARS-CoV-2 variants (dated by TCRdb to the early 2020s). Regarding the study in general: Donors in the vaccine arm were drawn from COV1001, a phase I-IIa trial of Ad26.COV2.S in healthy adults that was multicentre, randomized, double-blind and placebo-controlled. Trial participants were randomized into five groups of five, in which low-dose or high-dose Ad26.COV2.S was given once or twice, or placebo was given on both occasions. The TCR-sequenced set comprised approximately 30 samples: approximately 19 Ad26.COV2.S vaccine recipients, 5 placebo recipients and 8 SARS-CoV-2 convalescent individuals. Sequencing of the TCRbeta repertoire served to evaluate the specificity and breadth of SARS-CoV-2-reactive T cell receptors following Ad26.COV2.S vaccination. Dosing of Ad26.COV2.S was intramuscular, at either 5x10^10 or 1x10^11 viral particles, delivered as one shot or as two shots spaced 56 days apart. Blinding of investigators to trial group allocation was maintained during experiments and outcome assessment. The paper as a whole reports these results and caveats: Comparing responses between vaccine doses or regimens was not something the study was powered to do. After vaccination, spike-specific CD8+ and CD4+ T cell responses were reported to show substantial breadth. Spike-specific TCR breadth was higher in Ad26.COV2.S recipients than in placebo recipients (P = 0.0014). The authors noted that total T cell responses may have been underestimated by the TCR breadth and depth analyses. Vaccine and placebo recipients had similar non-spike TCR breadth, a finding consistent with the vaccine containing only spike.

V loses 5 bases at its end and J loses 7 bases; junction bases beyond the gene matches: 9. In the germline V gene (reference sequence), CDR1 corresponds to SEHNR and CDR2 to FQNEAQ. Including cysteine and phenylalanine, the CDR3 has 14 amino acids. Only the CDR3 region is kept as DNA, spanning 42 bases read in frame from base 1. TCRbeta CDR3 regions were sequenced with the immunoSEQ Assay. After extraction, genomic DNA underwent amplification by bias-controlled multiplex PCR, followed by high-throughput sequencing. The paper's data handling went like this. Collapsing and filtering of sequences were performed to quantify the absolute abundance of each unique TCRbeta CDR3 region. T cell fraction was estimated by normalization of TCRbeta template counts to usable DNA, with usable DNA being measured through amplification of reference genes present in all nucleated cells. Repertoire TCRs were annotated as SARS-CoV-2-specific by exact matching of V gene, CDR3 amino acid sequence and J gene to a known reactive TCR set. MIRA supplied the reference SARS-CoV-2 TCR set, which was filtered for enrichment in COVID-19-positive ImmuneCODE repertoires so that public or cross-reactive TCRs were removed. Using the MIRA antigens, annotated TCRs were further analysed by specific ORF or by position within an ORF. Breadth was defined as annotated unique rearrangements over total unique productive rearrangements; depth was the summed frequency of those rearrangements. Group comparisons of TCR breadth used two-sided Wilcoxon rank-sum tests. The source is immuneACCESS, and TCRdb retained only in-frame sequences with V and J called. Part of the clones is not carried over; for the studies checked, unresolved V genes explain less than half of this, and the remainder is unexplained. That table is the source of V, J and clone size, and D and trimming were worked out from the DNA. This sample is represented by roughly 390,000 clones; approximately 91% of them were singletons. The ten most abundant clones make up 3% to 4.5% of the sample.

The sequencing used peripheral blood, collected in a trial of Ad26.COV2.S vaccine versus placebo. The sequence was obtained from a person aged 18 to 59 who received the Ad26.COV2.S COVID-19 vaccine or a placebo. The chain couples TRBV7-9 to TRBJ1-2, with 8 bases matching TRBD1. The DNA sequence is as follows: TGTGCCAGCAGCGGAAACAGGGGGAACGGTGGCTACACCTTC. This is translated as CASSGNRGNGGYTF.